This entry features one T cell receptor (beta chain) sequence. The data were obtained in a study of blood T cell repertoires in COVID-19. Trimming cost V 3 bases and J 6 bases; bases outside gene matches: 7. CDR1 is KGHSH and CDR2 is LQKENI in the germline V gene. This CDR3 is built from 14 residues. Sequencing used immunoSEQ multiplex PCR; TCRdb keeps in-frame clones, though not all of them. The sample consists of around 150,000 clones, approximately 92% of them appearing once. The TCR sequence derives from a woman between 50 and 59 years old with acute or convalescent COVID-19. Material: peripheral blood. This chain connects TRBV18 to TRBJ2-7; TRBD1 matches 8 bases. This chain's CDR3 is CASSPGQGRLEQYF. CDR3 DNA sequence: TGTGCCAGCTCACCCGGACAGGGAAGGCTCGAGCAGTACTTC.